The 14 T cell receptor beta chains below all came from one sample that was sequenced in a study of T cells in Graves' hyperthyroidism and ophthalmopathy. Researchers took RNA transcripts and amplified the TCR beta CDR3 regions from them. The study used the HTBI primer set for a first-round RT-PCR of the TCR CDR3. TCRdb reprocessed the multiplex PCR reads via MiXCR and lists one record per CDR3 protein. The profile shows about 360,000 distinct CDR3 sequences, 13% of them singletons. Sequenced sample: blood. The receptors here all came from a man aged 25 to 40 with Graves' hyperthyroidism that later progressed to Graves' ophthalmopathy.

Concerning this clonotype itself: A junction boundary mismatches the germline segment, possibly from a read error. V usage is TRBV5-6 and J usage is TRBJ1-5, with D unclear. Germline lookup yields CDR1 SGHDT and CDR2 YYEEEE. This CDR3 contains 13 residues. In nucleotides, the CDR3 is TGTGCCAGCATCTTGGACGGTAATCAGCCCCAGCATTTT. It specifies CASILDGNQPQHF.

The table lists this clonotype with a few counts. The chain has TRBV7-6 and TRBJ1-2; possibly TRBD1 for D (5 bases). Trimming removed 8 bases from V and 4 bases from J, with 14 bases in between. Looked up from germline, CDR1 is SGHVS and CDR2 is FNYEAQ. The CDR3 sequence is 13 residues long. CDR3: CASSQGAGYGYTF. CDR3 sequence (DNA): TGTGCCAGCTCCCAGGGAGCGGGCTATGGCTACACCTTC.

Ten or more counts support this clonotype. The CDR3 loop reads CASSRGGFTDTQYF. CDR3 bases: TGTGCCAGCAGCCGCGGGGGCTTCACAGATACGCAGTATTTT. V gene TRBV7-2 combines with J gene TRBJ2-3, with D perhaps matching TRBD2 (7 bases). V gave up 5 bases and J gave up 2 bases, with 11 bases separating them. Germline lookup yields CDR1 SGHTA and CDR2 FQGNSA. The CDR3 totals 14 residues.

The chain carries TRBV18 and TRBJ1-2, with TRBD1 identical over 9 bases. The V gene end was trimmed by 4 bases and the J gene end by 6 bases; junction bases not matched to a gene: 9. The CDR3 extends over 15 amino acids. The germline CDR1 and CDR2 sequences are KGHSH and LQKENI. The CDR3 spells CASSLGQGVVDGYTF. The DNA of the CDR3 is TGTGCCAGCTCACTGGGACAGGGAGTGGTTGATGGCTACACCTTC.

V usage is TRBV10-3 and J usage is TRBJ1-1, with 7 bases matching TRBD1. The CDR3 is 14 residues long. The V gene end was trimmed by 7 bases and the J gene end by 3 bases; junction bases not matched to a gene: 8. Looked up from germline, CDR1 is ENHRY and CDR2 is SYGVKD. The CDR3 spells CAITPQGGDTEAFF. As DNA, the CDR3 is TGTGCCATCACCCCCCAGGGGGGGGACACTGAAGCTTTCTTT.

This rearrangement joins TRBV3-1 to TRBJ2-5; D is ambiguous. The CDR3 covers 15 residues. The germline V and J ends were trimmed by 1 base and 4 bases, with 13 bases remaining between them. Germline V CDR1 and CDR2: LGHDT, YNNKEL (reference sequence). CDR3 protein: CASSQAPGRLETQYF. The CDR3 DNA sequence: TGTGCCAGCAGCCAAGCGCCCGGTAGGTTAGAGACCCAGTACTTC.

This clonotype has a count of ten or more. A read error may account for a junction end that differs from germline. The genes are TRBV7-8 and TRBJ2-2, with D possibly called TRBD1 or TRBD2 (5 bases each). Germline CDR1 and CDR2: SGHVS and FQNEAQ. The CDR3 totals 15 residues. CDR3 loop: CVSSLASGITGELFF. The CDR3 bases are TGTGTCAGCAGCTTAGCGTCAGGGATCACCGGGGAGCTGTTTTTT.

Many counts were recorded for this clonotype. The chain employs TRBV20-1 and TRBJ2-7; no clear D gene. The CDR3 is 14 residues long. Per germline, CDR1 DFQATT and CDR2 SNEGSKA (reference sequence). Between the trimmed V and J ends, which lost 6 bases and 1 base, there was a span of 16 bases. The CDR3 bases are TGCAGTGCCCAGGACCGAAGGGCGTCCTACGAGCAGTACTTC. Translation: CSAQDRRASYEQYF.

This clonotype was counted at least ten times. CDR3 region: CASGYSQTGGYTF. The CDR3 nucleotides are TGTGCTAGTGGTTATAGCCAAACGGGTGGCTACACCTTC. The chain carries TRBV12-5 and TRBJ1-2; the D is unclear. The V gene lost 4 bases and the J gene lost 7 bases, with 13 bases spanning the gap. The CDR3 consists of 13 residues. Germline V gives CDR1 LGHNT, CDR2 FRNRAP.

The chain uses TRBV19 and TRBJ1-5; no reliable D call. The ends were cut back, 3 bases at V and 6 bases at J, with 9 bases in the middle. Germline loops: CDR1 LNHDA, CDR2 SQIVND (reference sequence). The CDR3 is made up of 13 amino acids. As DNA, the CDR3 is TGTGCCAGTAGTATGGTGGGAGGTCAGCCCCAGCATTTT. Its protein is CASSMVGGQPQHF.

This clonotype was found many times. V gene TRBV7-6 combines with J gene TRBJ1-2; D possibly corresponds to TRBD1 (5 bases). The CDR3 has 13 amino acids. Germline V gene lookup returns CDR1 SGHVS and CDR2 FNYEAQ. V was trimmed by 5 bases and J by 1 base, leaving 8 bases between them. The CDR3 loop reads CASSPGVNYGYTF. Here the CDR3 DNA reads TGTGCCAGCAGCCCGGGGGTTAACTATGGCTACACCTTC.

This sequence joins TRBV19 and TRBJ2-3; a possible D gene is TRBD1 (5 bases). V dropped 5 bases and J dropped 0 bases, with 15 bases sitting between them. Germline values: CDR1 LNHDA, CDR2 SQIVND (reference sequence). The CDR3 is made up of 16 amino acids. The CDR3 here is CASSVLRTTSTDTQYF. The CDR3 region has the DNA TGTGCCAGTAGTGTCCTCAGGACAACAAGCACAGATACGCAGTATTTT.

This clonotype came up a few times. The chain recombines TRBV3-1 with TRBJ2-3; D is uncertain. The germline V and J ends were trimmed by 2 bases and 4 bases, with 4 bases remaining between them. Germline V gene data show CDR1 as LGHDT and CDR2 as YNNKEL (reference sequence). This CDR3 is 12 amino acids long. The DNA of the CDR3 is TGTGCCAGCAGCCAATCTGCAGATACGCAGTATTTT. It translates to CASSQSADTQYF.

This clonotype was observed many times. The J gene is TRBJ2-1, the V gene TRBV2, with TRBD2 matching 10 bases. Germline CDR1 and CDR2: SNHLY and FYNNEI. Trimming at V came to 6 bases and at J to 8 bases, leaving 1 base not matched to a gene. This CDR3 has 12 residues. The CDR3 is CASRGTSDEQFF. CDR3 nucleotides: TGTGCCAGCAGGGGGACTAGCGATGAGCAGTTCTTC.